The T cell receptor (beta chain) under discussion was sequenced for a study of PD-1 blockade in classical Hodgkin lymphoma. Sequencing was performed with immunoSEQ multiplex PCR; in TCRdb, only in-frame clones are kept and a portion is missing. The sample holds roughly 32,000 clones, 90% to 95% seen once. Deletions cut 1 base from V and 3 bases from J, with 17 bases between. The CDR3 consists of 17 residues. CDR1 is LNHNV, CDR2 YYDKDF, per germline (reference sequence). Time point meaning: newly diagnosed, previously untreated cHL patient sample. The chain joins TRBV15 to TRBJ2-3, with D tentatively TRBD1 (6 bases). The sample was peripheral blood mononuclear cells (PBMCs). The sequence was obtained from a human donor with classical Hodgkin lymphoma. The CDR3 nucleotides are TGTGCCACCAGCAGAGGTCTTTCGGGGACATATACAGATACGCAGTATTTT. The encoded protein is CATSRGLSGTYTDTQYF.